A single sample gave rise to the 26 T cell receptor beta chains below, sequenced in a study of blood T cell repertoires in COVID-19. Sequencing was performed with immunoSEQ multiplex PCR; in TCRdb, only in-frame clones are kept and a portion is missing. The repertoire includes about 110,000 clones, 65% to 90% of them detected once, and around 4.3% sits in the top ten. The specimen sequenced was peripheral blood. All receptors come from a man aged 50 or older with acute or convalescent COVID-19.

This chain links TRBV28 with TRBJ1-1; a possible D gene is TRBD1 (6 bases). CDR1 is MDHEN, CDR2 SYDVKM, per germline. V was pared by 6 bases and J by 3 bases, with 14 bases between. The CDR3 spans 14 residues. The CDR3 sequence: CASRLNTGYTEAFF. CDR3 bases: TGTGCCAGCAGACTAAATACAGGGTACACTGAAGCTTTCTTT.

The rearrangement links TRBV6-2 or TRBV6-3 to TRBJ2-5, with 9 positions matching TRBD1. The CDR3 sequence is 18 residues long. The ends lost 2 bases at V and 1 base at J; junction bases unmatched: 11. Germline lookup yields CDR1 MNHEY and CDR2 SVGEGT. The CDR3 DNA follows: TGTGCCAGCAGTTACCCGATGGGACAGGGTTCCACCCAAGAGACCCAGTACTTC. This encodes CASSYPMGQGSTQETQYF.

The chain recombines TRBV10-3 with TRBJ2-2; 7 bases match TRBD1. CDR1 and CDR2 (germline): ENHRY, SYGVKD. Trimming cost V 6 bases and J 5 bases; bases outside gene matches: 3. This CDR3 region has 13 residues. CDR3 in amino acids: CAIRTGNTGELFF. In DNA form, the CDR3 reads TGTGCCATCAGGACAGGGAATACCGGGGAGCTGTTTTTT.

The V gene is TRBV6-6, the J gene TRBJ1-1; 8 bases map to TRBD1. The CDR3 totals 13 residues. V lost 9 bases and J lost 1; bases outside the gene matches: 4. Germline V gene sequence: CDR1 MNHNY, CDR2 SVGAGI (reference sequence). The CDR3 spells CASSRGQNTEAFF. The CDR3 bases are TGTGCCAGTTCCAGGGGGCAGAACACTGAAGCTTTCTTT.

The V call is TRBV5-1, the J call TRBJ1-6; 7 bases fit TRBD1. With 6 bases clipped from V and 7 bases from J, the junction kept 16 bases outside the gene matches. Germline loops: CDR1 SGHRS, CDR2 YFSETQ. This CDR3 has 17 residues. This CDR3 is CASTTGTTGTVNSPLHF. As DNA, the CDR3 is TGCGCCAGCACCACGGGGACGACCGGGACAGTGAATTCACCCCTCCACTTT.

The rearrangement uses TRBV7-3 and TRBJ2-3, with TRBD1 identical over 8 bases. The trim removed 5 bases at V and 4 bases at J, leaving 8 bases unmatched. The CDR3 totals 15 residues. Looked up from germline, CDR1 is SGHTA and CDR2 is FQGTGA. This chain's CDR3 is CASSPTGVQADTQYF. CDR3 in DNA: TGTGCCAGCAGCCCGACAGGGGTTCAGGCAGATACGCAGTATTTT.

CDR3 protein: CASSVEVARAGNTIYF. CDR3 bases: TGTGCCAGCAGCGTAGAGGTAGCCAGGGCTGGAAACACCATATATTTT. The genes are TRBV9 and TRBJ1-3; a possible D gene is TRBD1 (5 bases). This CDR3 has 16 residues. Germline assignment: CDR1 SGDLS and CDR2 YYNGEE. V lost 0 bases, J lost 2 bases, and 12 bases lay in between.

CDR3 sequence reads: CASSDRESHEQYF. The CDR3 nucleotides are TGTGCCAGCAGTGATCGGGAGTCCCACGAGCAGTACTTC. The chain uses TRBV25-1 and TRBJ2-7; TRBD2 might be the D (6 bases). Trimming removed 3 bases from V and 5 bases from J, with 11 bases in between. The CDR3 runs 13 residues. Per the germline V gene, CDR1 is MGHDK and CDR2 is SYGVNS.

The chain uses TRBV7-3 and TRBJ2-1; 9 bases are a match to TRBD2. This CDR3 is 14 amino acids long. CDR1 SGHTA and CDR2 FQGTGA come from the germline V gene. The junction had 7 bases not matched to a gene; V was cut back by 5 bases and J by 8 bases. For the CDR3, the DNA is TGTGCCAGCAGCGCGCGGGGGGGCCTCGATGAGCAGTTCTTC. This encodes CASSARGGLDEQFF.

The V and J genes are TRBV10-3 and TRBJ1-2, with 7 bases identical to TRBD1. Germline lookup yields CDR1 ENHRY and CDR2 SYGVKD. This CDR3 is 13 amino acids long. Trimming removed 6 bases from V and 4 bases from J; junction bases left unmatched: 5. The CDR3 nucleotides are TGTGCCATCAGGGTACAGGGGAGCTATGGCTACACCTTC. Its translation: CAIRVQGSYGYTF.

V gene TRBV6-1 combines with J gene TRBJ2-4, with D possibly being TRBD1 (7 bases). Trimming took off 4 bases at V and 0 bases at J, with 16 bases between the two ends. The CDR3 covers 17 residues. Germline V lookup: CDR1 MNHNS, CDR2 SASEGT. CDR3 bases: TGTGCCAGCAGTGCACCAGGGGGGAGCATAGCCAAAAACATTCAGTACTTC. It yields the protein CASSAPGGSIAKNIQYF.

The chain uses TRBV11-3 and TRBJ2-3; D remains ambiguous. The CDR3 consists of 12 residues. V lost 0 bases to trimming and J lost 6 bases, with 4 bases between them. CDR1 and CDR2 from the germline V gene are SGHNT and YENEEA. CDR3 in DNA: TGTGCCAGCAGCTTAGATCTTGATACGCAGTATTTT. This codes for CASSLDLDTQYF.

The genes are TRBV2 and TRBJ1-1; 7 bases agree with TRBD1. The CDR3 contains 12 residues. The germline CDR1 and CDR2 sequences are SNHLY and FYNNEI. V was pared by 6 bases and J by 6 bases, with 4 bases of the junction left unmatched. DNA of the CDR3: TGTGCCAGCAGGCAGGGGGAAGCTGAAGCTTTCTTT. As protein: CASRQGEAEAFF.

The rearrangement joins TRBV29-1 to TRBJ1-2; possibly TRBD1 for D (6 bases). The CDR3 extends over 19 amino acids. Germline CDR1 reads SQVTM; CDR2 reads ANQGSEA. With 3 bases removed from V and 2 bases from J, the gap between germline ends came to 28 bases. The CDR3 is CSVDKGSETGRGLNYGYTF. For the CDR3, the DNA is TGCAGCGTTGATAAGGGTTCGGAGACAGGCAGAGGGTTAAACTATGGCTACACCTTC.

The rearrangement uses TRBV18 and TRBJ1-2; possibly TRBD1 for D (5 bases). Germline CDR1 KGHSH, CDR2 LQKENI. Trimming took 3 bases from V and 4 from J, leaving 6 bases between them. This CDR3 comprises 12 residues. CDR3 residues: CASSPGGYGYTF. The CDR3 bases are TGTGCCAGCTCACCGGGGGGCTATGGCTACACCTTC.

The chain couples TRBV10-3 to TRBJ2-7; a weak D match, TRBD2 (6 bases). Trimming removed 4 bases from V and 6 bases from J, with 10 bases in between. Germline CDR1 reads ENHRY; CDR2 reads SYGVKD. The CDR3 is 12 amino acids. The CDR3 protein is CAISVSSGEQYF. The CDR3 DNA reads TGTGCCATCAGTGTTAGTAGCGGCGAGCAGTACTTC.

This clone was recorded a few times. CDR3: CASSEGLAWEQFF. The CDR3 DNA is TGTGCCAGCAGTGAAGGGTTAGCTTGGGAGCAGTTCTTC. The chain uses TRBV6-1 and TRBJ2-1; unclear D gene. The CDR3 spans 13 residues. Germline V gene sequence: CDR1 MNHNS, CDR2 SASEGT. The V end was cut by 1 base, the J end by 10 bases, with 11 bases between.

This chain uses TRBV7-9 with TRBJ1-6; 7 nucleotides agree with TRBD1. CDR3 size: 15 residues. Germline V gene lookup returns CDR1 SEHNR and CDR2 FQNEAQ (reference sequence). The J segment lost 8 bases and the V segment lost 6 bases, leaving 10 bases of the junction unmatched. The CDR3 sequence: CASRSSGTEYSPLHF. The CDR3 DNA sequence: TGTGCCAGCAGGTCATCCGGGACAGAGTATTCACCCCTCCACTTT.

This clone was detected once. V gene TRBV19 combines with J gene TRBJ2-7, with 8 bases matching TRBD2. The junction had 7 bases not matched to a gene; V was cut back by 3 bases and J by 6 bases. The germline V gene has CDR1 LNHDA and CDR2 SQIVND (reference sequence). The CDR3 runs 14 residues. The CDR3 spells CASSIRAGAIEQYF. The CDR3 coding sequence is TGTGCCAGTAGTATCCGAGCGGGAGCCATCGAGCAGTACTTC.

V usage is TRBV12-3 or TRBV12-4 and J usage is TRBJ2-7; TRBD1 aligns across 7 bases. CDR3 length equals 13 residues. V shed 5 bases and J 3 bases; nucleotides not matched to a gene: 4. Written as DNA, the CDR3 is TGTGCCAGCAGTCGGACAGGTCTCTACGAGCAGTACTTC. Its translation is CASSRTGLYEQYF.

The chain employs TRBV5-1 and TRBJ2-6; 7 bases line up with TRBD1. The ends lost 4 bases at V and 7 bases at J; junction bases unmatched: 8. The germline CDR1 and CDR2 sequences are SGHRS and YFSETQ. The CDR3 spans 15 residues. CDR3 region: CASSLKGALANVLTF. CDR3 in DNA: TGCGCCAGCAGCCTGAAGGGGGCGCTAGCCAACGTCCTGACTTTC.

This sequence joins TRBV24-1 and TRBJ2-3; D is unresolved. CDR1 and CDR2 (germline): KGHDR, SFDVKD. The ends were cut back, 7 bases at V and 10 bases at J, with 17 bases in the middle. This CDR3 comprises 13 residues. DNA for the CDR3: TGTGCCACCAGCGCGTTTCGCGGAATTCCGCAGTATTTT. Its protein product is CATSAFRGIPQYF.

The chain combines TRBV7-2 with TRBJ2-5, with TRBD1 matching 8 bases. Germline CDR1 is SGHTA and CDR2 is FQGNSA. V lost 4 bases and J lost 5; bases outside the gene matches: 6. The CDR3 sequence is 14 residues long. The CDR3 reads CASSSRTGRETQYF. In DNA form, the CDR3 reads TGTGCCAGCAGCTCACGGACAGGGAGGGAGACCCAGTACTTC.

The chain joins TRBV27 to TRBJ1-2; a possible D gene is TRBD1 (6 bases). Germline V gene lookup returns CDR1 MNHEY and CDR2 SMNVEV (reference sequence). V dropped 7 bases and J dropped 8 bases, with 17 bases sitting between them. CDR3 length: 13 amino acids. The chain's CDR3 is CASTRGGGWGYTF. In nucleotides, the CDR3 is TGTGCCAGCACTAGAGGGGGGGGTTGGGGCTACACCTTC.

Note on this clone: A read error may produce the germline difference seen at one junction end. J is TRBJ2-1 and V is TRBV28; D perhaps matches TRBD2 (7 bases). The CDR3 covers 15 residues. Germline CDR1 MDHEN, CDR2 SYDVKM. CDR3 nucleotides: TGTGCCAGCAGATTATGGGGAGGGCAGGGGCATGAGCAGTTCTTC. Encoded protein: CASRLWGGQGHEQFF.

This chain connects TRBV30 to TRBJ2-3; a weak D match, TRBD1 (5 bases). The CDR3 totals 14 residues. Looked up from germline, CDR1 is GTSNPN and CDR2 is SVGIG (reference sequence). V lost 2 bases, J lost 1 base, and 10 bases lay in between. CDR3 sequence reads: CAWSPGFGTDTQYF. For the CDR3, the DNA is TGTGCCTGGAGTCCAGGGTTCGGCACAGATACGCAGTATTTT.